This T cell receptor beta chain was recovered during a study of tumor and adjacent non-tumor tissue in lung cancer. Overall study: The cohort had about twelve adenocarcinoma, a couple of squamous cell and 1 small cell patients. The patients, roughly 10 men and 5 or 6 women, were roughly 30 to 76 with stage I to III disease. Samples averaged roughly 4.2 million productive TCRbeta reads each.

Trimming pared 0 bases from V and 0 bases from J, leaving 16 bases between. Looked up from germline, CDR1 is SGHRS and CDR2 is YFSETQ. There are 18 residues in the CDR3. The template was RNA from unsorted bulk tissue. This non-tumor lung sample came from over 3 cm beyond the tumor edge. A remark on this clonotype: Its antigen is not known.

The library came from three nested PCR rounds adapted from ARM-PCR protocols. Each CDR3 protein is one row after TCRdb ran MiXCR on the multiplex PCR reads. Altogether roughly 75,000 distinct CDR3 sequences are present, approximately 71% being singletons, with the ten largest covering roughly 26%. General observations from the study: In normal lung, the top 100 clones were significantly more dominant than in tumor.

The sample taken for sequencing was distant non-tumor lung tissue. The chain uses TRBV5-1 and TRBJ2-1; perhaps TRBD2 as D (6 bases). The sequence derives from a woman aged 45-60 years with non-small cell lung cancer. CDR3 protein: CASSLGAWGGDSYNEQFF. CDR3 coding DNA: TGCGCCAGCAGCTTGGGAGCCTGGGGCGGGGACTCCTACAATGAGCAGTTCTTC.